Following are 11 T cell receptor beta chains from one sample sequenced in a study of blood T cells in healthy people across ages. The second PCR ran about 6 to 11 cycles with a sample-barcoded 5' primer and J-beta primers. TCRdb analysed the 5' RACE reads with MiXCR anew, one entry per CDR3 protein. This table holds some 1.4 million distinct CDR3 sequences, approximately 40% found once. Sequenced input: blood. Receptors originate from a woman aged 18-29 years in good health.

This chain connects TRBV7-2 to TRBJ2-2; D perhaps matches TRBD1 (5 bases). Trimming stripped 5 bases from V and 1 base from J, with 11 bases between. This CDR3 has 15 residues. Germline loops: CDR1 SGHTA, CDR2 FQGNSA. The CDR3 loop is CASSQGHKNTGELFF. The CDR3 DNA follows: TGTGCCAGCAGCCAAGGACACAAGAACACCGGGGAGCTGTTTTTT.

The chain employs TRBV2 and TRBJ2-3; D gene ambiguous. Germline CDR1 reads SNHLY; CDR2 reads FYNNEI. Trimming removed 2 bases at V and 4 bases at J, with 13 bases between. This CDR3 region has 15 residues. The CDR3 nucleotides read TGTGCCAGCAGTGAAAACTGGGTCGGCCCAGATACGCAGTATTTT. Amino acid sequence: CASSENWVGPDTQYF.

CDR3 residues: CASSDKGSSYEQFF. The CDR3 DNA reads as TGTGCCAGCAGTGACAAGGGCAGCTCCTACGAGCAGTTCTTC. The J gene is TRBJ2-1, the V gene TRBV27; D is unresolved. From germline, CDR1 is MNHEY and CDR2 SMNVEV (reference sequence). Trimming shortened V by 5 bases and J by 10 bases, and 18 bases separated the two germline ends. The CDR3 length is 14 residues.

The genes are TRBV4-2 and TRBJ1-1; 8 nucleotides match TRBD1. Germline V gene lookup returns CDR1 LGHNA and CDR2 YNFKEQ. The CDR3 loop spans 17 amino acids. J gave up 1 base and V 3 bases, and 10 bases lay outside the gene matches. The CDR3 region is CASSQGRTGPTNTEAFF. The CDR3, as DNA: TGTGCCAGCAGCCAGGGGAGGACAGGGCCAACGAACACTGAAGCTTTCTTT.

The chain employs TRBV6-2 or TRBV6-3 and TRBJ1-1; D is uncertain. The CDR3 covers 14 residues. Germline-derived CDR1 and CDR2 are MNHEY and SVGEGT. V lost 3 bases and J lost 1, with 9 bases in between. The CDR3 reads CASSYRFGNTEAFF. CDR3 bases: TGTGCCAGCAGTTATAGGTTCGGGAACACTGAAGCTTTCTTT.

CDR3 sequence (DNA): TGTGCCAGCAGCTTAGTGGCTAGCGTGAGTGAGCAGTACTTC. Translated: CASSLVASVSEQYF. This chain joins TRBV7-2 and TRBJ2-7; D perhaps matches TRBD2 (6 bases). Trimming left V 1 base short and J 7 bases short, with 14 bases between. The germline gives CDR1 SGHTA, CDR2 FQGNSA. The CDR3 sequence is 14 residues long.

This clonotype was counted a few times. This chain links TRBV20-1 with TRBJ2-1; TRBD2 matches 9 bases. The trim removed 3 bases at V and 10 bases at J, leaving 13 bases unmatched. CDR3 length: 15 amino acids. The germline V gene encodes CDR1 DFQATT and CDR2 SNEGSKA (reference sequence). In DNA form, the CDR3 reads TGCAGTGCTAGGGTAGCGGGGGTTTCCTCGGGCGAGCAGTTCTTC. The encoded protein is CSARVAGVSSGEQFF.

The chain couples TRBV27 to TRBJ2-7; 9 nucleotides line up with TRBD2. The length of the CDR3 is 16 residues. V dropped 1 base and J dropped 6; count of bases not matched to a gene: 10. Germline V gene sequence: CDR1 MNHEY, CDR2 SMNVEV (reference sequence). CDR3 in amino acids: CASSLLGRLAVFEQYF. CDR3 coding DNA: TGTGCCAGCAGTTTATTAGGGAGACTAGCGGTGTTCGAGCAGTACTTC.

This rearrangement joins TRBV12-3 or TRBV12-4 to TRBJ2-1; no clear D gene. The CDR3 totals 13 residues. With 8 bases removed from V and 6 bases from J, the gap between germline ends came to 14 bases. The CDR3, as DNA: TGTGCCAGCGGCGCATCCGGGCCCAATGAGCAGTTCTTC. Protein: CASGASGPNEQFF.

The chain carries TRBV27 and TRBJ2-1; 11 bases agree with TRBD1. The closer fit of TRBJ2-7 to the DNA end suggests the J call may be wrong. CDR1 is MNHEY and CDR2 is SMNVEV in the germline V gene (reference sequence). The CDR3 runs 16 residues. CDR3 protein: CASTLGQGARYNEQYF. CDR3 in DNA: TGTGCCAGCACCCTAGGACAGGGGGCGAGGTACAATGAGCAGTACTTC.

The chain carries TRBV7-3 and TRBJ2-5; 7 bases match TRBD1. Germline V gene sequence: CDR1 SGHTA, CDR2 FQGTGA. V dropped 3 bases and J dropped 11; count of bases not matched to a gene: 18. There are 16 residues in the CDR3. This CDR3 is CASSLESGTAYNEQYF. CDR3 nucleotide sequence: TGTGCCAGCAGCTTGGAATCCGGGACAGCATACAATGAGCAGTACTTC.